This T cell receptor beta chain was identified in a study of T-cell memory formation after mild COVID-19. Trimming took 1 base from V and 3 from J, leaving 5 bases between them. Germline lookup yields CDR1 SEHNR and CDR2 FQNEAQ (reference sequence). CDR3 length equals 13 residues. TCRdb processed the 5' RACE reads anew with MiXCR; each CDR3 protein has one entry. The sample gives 200,000 to 250,000 distinct CDR3 sequences, approximately 10% of which show up once; around 3.3% is in the top ten. Sample: PBMCs or a T cell subset sorted from them (not recorded which). The gene calls are TRBV7-9 and TRBJ2-3; no reliable D call. The clonotype comes from a man in his late teens or twenties who had mild COVID-19 (a few samples of this study predate the infection). Cell type and time point are not known. The CDR3 spells CASSLDQTDTQYF. CDR3 bases: TGTGCCAGCAGCTTAGACCAGACAGATACGCAGTATTTT.